The present T cell receptor (beta chain) was sequenced within a study of blood T cell repertoires in COVID-19. As for the study in general: The United States, Italy and Spain were the sources of the acute and convalescent COVID-19 samples. PBMCs, B-cell-depleted T cells, or T cells were the source of the cDNA or gDNA that made up the material.

Authors' processing steps: Amplification from reference gene primers served as the basis for estimated nucleated cell counts. Assay used: immunoSEQ multiplex PCR; TCRdb lists only in-frame clones, some missing. V and J calls and clone size follow that table, whereas D and trimming were derived from the DNA. This sample has tens of thousands of clones, with around 78% found just once. From germline, CDR1 is SGHTA and CDR2 FQGNSA. The ends lost 3 bases at V and 5 bases at J; junction bases unmatched: 11. CDR3 length: 16 amino acids. Material: peripheral blood. This clonotype was sampled from a human donor with active or convalescent COVID-19. The donor label of this sample is uncertain. This chain connects TRBV7-2 to TRBJ2-5; 8 nucleotides match TRBD2. The CDR3 nucleotides read TGTGCCAGCAGCTTTGGTGGGACTAGGGGTTGGGAGACCCAGTACTTC. Its protein product is CASSFGGTRGWETQYF.